Sequencing of this TCR beta chain was carried out in a study of shared clonotypes between healthy human individuals. The repertoire was sequenced with immunoSEQ multiplex PCR; TCRdb's copy has only in-frame clones and lacks some. This repertoire shows some 790,000 clones, over 60% found once; its top ten account for about 1.7%. V shed 7 bases and J 0 bases; nucleotides not matched to a gene: 4. The CDR3 extends over 15 amino acids. CDR1 and CDR2 (germline): LNHDA, SQIVND (reference sequence). Sequencing was performed on memory CD4+ T cells sorted from blood. Subset reported: CD45RA-negative fraction. The J gene is TRBJ2-2, the V gene TRBV19; 8 nucleotides agree with TRBD1. The source of this sequence is a woman under 40 in good health. The CDR3 is CASTGGRTNTGELFF. As DNA, the CDR3 is TGTGCCAGTACAGGGGGCCGTACGAACACCGGGGAGCTGTTTTTT.